The clone carrying this T cell receptor beta chain was counted only a few times. Its target is unknown. The sample is drawn from a study of OX40 agonist ivuxolimab in advanced cancers. About the study: As their treatment, patients were administered ivuxolimab, an agonistic anti-OX40 (CD134) antibody. Study-wide results and limits: In the 0.1 to 3.0 mg/kg range, CD4+ and CD8+ blood T cells had expanded clonally by week 6.

The data were produced by immunoSEQ multiplex PCR, yet TCRdb's version contains in-frame clones alone and is incomplete. This table has 30,000 to 45,000 clones, more than 65% appearing once. Germline CDR1 and CDR2: SGHNT and YYREEE (reference sequence). The CDR3 length is 16 residues. With 0 bases removed from V and 1 base from J, the gap between germline ends came to 13 bases. Source: CD4+ or CD8+ T cells sorted from blood, taken in a trial of the OX40 agonist ivuxolimab. V and J are TRBV5-4 and TRBJ1-1, with a possible D match to TRBD1 (6 bases). The clonotype originates from an adult with an advanced solid tumor such as melanoma, head and neck, liver or kidney cancer. The CDR3 reads CASSLELAGANTEAFF. In DNA, the CDR3 is TGTGCCAGCAGCTTGGAACTGGCAGGGGCGAACACTGAAGCTTTCTTT.